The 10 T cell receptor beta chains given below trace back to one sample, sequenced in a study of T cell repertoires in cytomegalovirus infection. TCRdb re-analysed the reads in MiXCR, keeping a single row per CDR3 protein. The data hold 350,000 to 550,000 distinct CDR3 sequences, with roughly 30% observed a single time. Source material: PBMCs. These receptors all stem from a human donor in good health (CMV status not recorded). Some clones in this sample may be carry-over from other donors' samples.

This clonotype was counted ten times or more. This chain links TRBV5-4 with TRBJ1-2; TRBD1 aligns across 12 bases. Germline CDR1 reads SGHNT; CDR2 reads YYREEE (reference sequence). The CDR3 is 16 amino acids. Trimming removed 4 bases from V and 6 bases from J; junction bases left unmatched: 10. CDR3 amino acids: CASSGPRDRGLDGYTF. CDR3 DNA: TGTGCCAGCAGCGGTCCTCGGGACAGGGGGCTTGATGGCTACACCTTC. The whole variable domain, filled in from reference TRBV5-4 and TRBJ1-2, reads ETGVTQSPTHLIKTRGQQVTLRCSSQSGHNTVSWYQQALGQGPQFIFQYYREEENGRGNFPPRFSGLQFPNYSSELNVNALELDDSALYLCASSGPRDRGLDGYTFGSGTRLTVV.

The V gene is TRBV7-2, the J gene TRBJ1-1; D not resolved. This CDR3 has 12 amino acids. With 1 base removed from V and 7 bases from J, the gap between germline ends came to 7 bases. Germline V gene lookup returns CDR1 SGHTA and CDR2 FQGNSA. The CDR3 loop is CASSLGGYEAFF. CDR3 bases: TGTGCCAGCAGCTTAGGGGGATATGAAGCTTTCTTT.

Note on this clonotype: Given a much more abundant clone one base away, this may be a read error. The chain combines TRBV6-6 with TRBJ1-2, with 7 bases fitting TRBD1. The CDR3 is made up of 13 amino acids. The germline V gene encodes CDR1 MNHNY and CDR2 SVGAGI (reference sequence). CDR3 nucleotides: TGTGCCAGCACCAACAGGGGAAGTTCTGGCTACAACTTC. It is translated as CASTNRGSSGYNF.

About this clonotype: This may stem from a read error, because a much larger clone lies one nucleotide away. Here the CDR3 DNA reads TGTGCCAGCCTGGACAGCCTGAACACTGAAGCTATCTTT. Translated: CASLDSLNTEAIF. This rearrangement joins TRBV12-3 or TRBV12-4 to TRBJ1-1; a possible D gene is TRBD1 (6 bases). The CDR3 has 13 amino acids.

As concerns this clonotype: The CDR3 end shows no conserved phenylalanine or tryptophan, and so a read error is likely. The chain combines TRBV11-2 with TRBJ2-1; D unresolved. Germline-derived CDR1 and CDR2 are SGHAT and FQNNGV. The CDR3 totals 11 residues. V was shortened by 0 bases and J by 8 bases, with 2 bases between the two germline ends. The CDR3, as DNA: TGTGCCAGCAGCTTAGATTATGAGCAGTTCTTA. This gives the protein CASSLDYEQFL.

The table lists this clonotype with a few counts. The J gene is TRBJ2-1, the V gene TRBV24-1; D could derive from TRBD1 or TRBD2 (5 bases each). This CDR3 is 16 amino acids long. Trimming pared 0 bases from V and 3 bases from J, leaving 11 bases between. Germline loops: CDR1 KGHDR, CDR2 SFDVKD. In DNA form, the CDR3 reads TGTGCCACCAGTGATTTGGGGGCGAGGGGCTACAATGAGCAGTTCTTC. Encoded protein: CATSDLGARGYNEQFF.

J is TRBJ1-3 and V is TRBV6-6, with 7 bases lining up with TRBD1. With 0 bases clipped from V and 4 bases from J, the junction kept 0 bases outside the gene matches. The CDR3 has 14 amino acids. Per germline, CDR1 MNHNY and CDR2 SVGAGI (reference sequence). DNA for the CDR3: TGTGCCAGCAGTTACTCAGGGGGCGGAAACACCATATATTTT. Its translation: CASSYSGGGNTIYF.

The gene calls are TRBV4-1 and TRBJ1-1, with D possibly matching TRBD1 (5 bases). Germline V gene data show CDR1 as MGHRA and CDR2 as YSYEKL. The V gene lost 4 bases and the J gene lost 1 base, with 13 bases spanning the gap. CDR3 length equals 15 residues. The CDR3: CASSPGPAGNTEAFF. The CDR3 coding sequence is TGCGCCAGCAGCCCGGGACCGGCAGGGAACACTGAAGCTTTCTTT.

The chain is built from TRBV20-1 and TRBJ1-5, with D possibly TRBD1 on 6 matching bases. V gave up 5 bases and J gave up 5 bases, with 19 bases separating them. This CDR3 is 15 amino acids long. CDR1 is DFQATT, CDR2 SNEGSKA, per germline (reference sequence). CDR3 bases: TGCAGTGCTCCTCTTCTAACAGGGTTCGATCAGCCCCAGCATTTT. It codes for CSAPLLTGFDQPQHF.

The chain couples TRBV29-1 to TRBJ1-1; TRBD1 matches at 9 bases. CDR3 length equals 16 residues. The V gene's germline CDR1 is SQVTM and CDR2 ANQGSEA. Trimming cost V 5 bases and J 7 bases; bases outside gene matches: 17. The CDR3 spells CSVRGGTGRMEGEAFF. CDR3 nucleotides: TGCAGCGTTCGGGGGGGGACAGGGCGTATGGAGGGTGAAGCTTTCTTT. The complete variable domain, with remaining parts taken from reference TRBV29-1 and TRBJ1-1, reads SAVISQKPSRDICQRGTSLTIQCQVDSQVTMMFWYRQQPGQSLTLIATANQGSEATYESGFVIDKFPISRPNLTFSTLTVSNMSPEDSSIYLCSVRGGTGRMEGEAFFGQGTRLTVV.